The present entry profiles one T cell receptor beta chain with its context. Researchers generated cDNA in eight separate reactions per sample. TCRalpha and TCRbeta cDNA went through nested PCRs of about 15 and 9 cycles, two in total. From its re-call of the 5' RACE reads, TCRdb lists each CDR3 protein once, without DNA. The sample is made up of some 210,000 distinct CDR3 sequences, and the top ten hold less than 2% of it. Germline lookup yields CDR1 SGHVS and CDR2 FQNEAQ. The CDR3 extends over 13 amino acids. These data originate in a study of monozygotic twins with inflammatory bowel disease. Material: blood. V gene TRBV7-8 combines with J gene TRBJ2-5; TCRdb's D call, TRBD1, is unchecked because there is no DNA. The sequence came from a human donor with ulcerative colitis or Crohn's disease, or a healthy co-twin of an affected twin (not recorded which). CDR3: CASSWTLQETQYF.